Listed here are 8 T cell receptor beta chains from one sample, sequenced in a study of tumor-infiltrating lymphocytes in localized non-small cell lung cancer. Assay used: immunoSEQ multiplex PCR; TCRdb lists only in-frame clones, some missing. Here the sample spans about 16,000 clones, around 72% being singletons. Material for sequencing was lung tumor tissue. The source is a human donor with non-small cell lung cancer.

The CDR3 sequence is CASTTRGDSYTGAEQYF. The CDR3, as DNA: TGTGCCAGCACAACCAGAGGGGACAGTTATACGGGTGCGGAGCAGTACTTC. The rearrangement links TRBV28 to TRBJ2-7; 7 bases align to TRBD1. There are 17 residues in the CDR3. Per the germline V gene, CDR1 is MDHEN and CDR2 is SYDVKM. The junction had 22 bases not matched to a gene; V was cut back by 7 bases and J by 7 bases.

This sequence joins TRBV5-1 and TRBJ1-1; a weak D match, TRBD1 (6 bases). This CDR3 spans 16 amino acids. Germline CDR1 reads SGHRS; CDR2 reads YFSETQ. Trimming removed 2 bases from V and 1 base from J, with 15 bases in between. The DNA for the CDR3 is TGCGCCAGCAGCTTAGTACAGGGCCGGTGGAACACTGAAGCTTTCTTT. Translation: CASSLVQGRWNTEAFF.

The rearrangement joins TRBV27 to TRBJ1-5, with TRBD1 identical over 7 bases. From germline, CDR1 is MNHEY and CDR2 SMNVEV (reference sequence). CDR3 length: 15 amino acids. The junction had 5 bases not matched to a gene; V was cut back by 5 bases and J by 1 base. CDR3 protein: CASSPGQRSNQPQHF. The DNA of the CDR3 is TGTGCCAGCAGTCCGGGACAGAGAAGCAATCAGCCCCAGCATTTT.

The chain employs TRBV30 and TRBJ2-6, with no clear D. V was trimmed by 8 bases and J by 0 bases, leaving 8 bases between them. This CDR3 is 13 amino acids long. Germline lookup yields CDR1 GTSNPN and CDR2 SVGIG (reference sequence). For the CDR3, the DNA is TGTGCCCGACGGAGCTCTGGGGCCAACGTCCTGACTTTC. Protein sequence: CARRSSGANVLTF.

This chain uses TRBV7-2 with TRBJ2-2, with 9 bases aligning to TRBD2. The V gene's germline CDR1 is SGHTA and CDR2 FQGNSA. This CDR3 spans 17 amino acids. V shed 4 bases, J shed 4 bases, and the junction held 10 bases outside the gene matches. CDR3 nucleotides: TGTGCCAGCAGCTCGAGGGGCGGGAGGGCGCCCACCGGGGAGCTGTTTTTT. Translation: CASSSRGGRAPTGELFF.

The J gene is TRBJ1-1, the V gene TRBV15; TRBD1 might be the D (6 bases). Germline CDR1 reads LNHNV; CDR2 reads YYDKDF (reference sequence). This CDR3 region has 15 residues. V was pared by 0 bases and J by 0 bases, with 8 bases between. The CDR3 spells CATSREDRVNTEAFF. In nucleotides, the CDR3 is TGTGCCACCAGCAGAGAGGACAGAGTGAACACTGAAGCTTTCTTT.

This chain joins TRBV5-4 and TRBJ2-7, with 14 bases that match TRBD2. CDR1 and CDR2 (germline): SGHNT, YYREEE (reference sequence). The V and J ends lost 6 bases and 0 bases, in that order; junction bases with no gene match: 11. This CDR3 contains 18 residues. CDR3 loop: CASTPETSGRVRSYEQYF. Here the CDR3 DNA reads TGTGCCAGCACCCCGGAGACTAGCGGGAGGGTGCGCTCCTACGAGCAGTACTTC.

The CDR3 nucleotides are TGCGCCAGCAGCTTGGGAAGGGGGACTAGCACAGATACGCAGTATTTT. Translated: CASSLGRGTSTDTQYF. The chain carries TRBV5-1 and TRBJ2-3, with D perhaps TRBD1 or TRBD2 (6 bases each). Germline assignment: CDR1 SGHRS and CDR2 YFSETQ. V lost 0 bases, J lost 0 bases, and 11 bases lay in between. The CDR3 is 16 residues long.